The rows below give T cell receptor beta chains drawn from one sample of a study of cytomegalovirus exposure and HLA in healthy donors. The data were produced by immunoSEQ multiplex PCR, yet TCRdb's version contains in-frame clones alone and is incomplete. The sample consists of around 71,000 clones, 63% of them appearing once. The sequenced material came from PBMCs. These receptors all come from a man aged 30 to 39 in good health and CMV-seropositive. The CDR3 runs from the conserved cysteine through the conserved F or W. D genes are given only for firm matches.

j_call: TRBJ2-7; v_call: TRBV10-3; d_call: TRBD2; cdr3_aa: CAISDGAGVAYEQYF
j_call: TRBJ2-2; v_call: TRBV2; d_call: TRBD2; cdr3_aa: CASSPLAGAPGELFF
j_call: TRBJ2-1; v_call: TRBV11-2; d_call: -; cdr3_aa: CASSLGGLYNEQFF
j_call: TRBJ1-5; v_call: TRBV15; d_call: -; cdr3_aa: CATSRDGTETWRESNQPQHF
j_call: TRBJ2-5; v_call: TRBV9; d_call: -; cdr3_aa: CASSVGQGGETQYF
j_call: TRBJ2-7; v_call: TRBV15; d_call: TRBD1; cdr3_aa: CATSTDREIYEQYF
j_call: TRBJ1-5; v_call: TRBV15; d_call: -; cdr3_aa: CATSTDRPHSNQPQHF
j_call: TRBJ2-3; v_call: TRBV6-1; d_call: -; cdr3_aa: CASSDTSSADTQYF
j_call: TRBJ1-1; v_call: TRBV14; d_call: -; cdr3_aa: CASSQNRNTEAFF
j_call: TRBJ2-5; v_call: TRBV7-9; d_call: -; cdr3_aa: CASSAVLGAQETQYF
j_call: TRBJ2-1; v_call: TRBV2; d_call: -; cdr3_aa: CASSLVSSYNEQFF
j_call: TRBJ2-1; v_call: TRBV28; d_call: TRBD2; cdr3_aa: CASSSLAGGPYGEQFF
j_call: TRBJ2-2; v_call: TRBV9; d_call: -; cdr3_aa: CASSVLTGELFF
j_call: TRBJ1-1; v_call: TRBV19; d_call: -; cdr3_aa: CASSTRTDMNTEAFF
j_call: TRBJ1-6; v_call: TRBV7-9; d_call: -; cdr3_aa: CASSLQGDSPLHF
j_call: TRBJ1-4; v_call: TRBV19; d_call: -; cdr3_aa: CASNFRDREKLFF